Listed below are T cell receptor beta chains from one sample, sequenced in a study of T-cell memory formation after mild COVID-19. TCRdb re-called the 5' RACE reads through MiXCR, storing one row per CDR3 protein. Of about 270,000 distinct CDR3 sequences in the sample, under 20% are singletons; the top ten hold more than 20%. Sequencing was carried out using PBMCs or a T cell subset sorted from them (not recorded which). These receptors all stem from a man aged 18 to 30 who had mild COVID-19 (a few samples of this study predate the infection). Cell type and time point are not known. CDR3s include the opening cysteine and the closing phenylalanine or tryptophan. Each record gives: V gene, D gene, J gene, clone size, CDR3 protein, CDR3 DNA. A D gene is named only where the DNA matches it firmly. Some rows have no size entry. The others give once, few or many, or a class for an expanded clone.

V gene: TRBV18
D gene: TRBD1
J gene: TRBJ1-2
clone size: few
CDR3 protein: CASSPARTGYGYTF
CDR3 DNA: TGTGCCAGCTCACCCGCCCGGACAGGTTATGGCTACACCTTC

V gene: TRBV7-8
D gene: TRBD1
J gene: TRBJ1-2
clone size: .
CDR3 protein: CASSFGPDRGRFGYTF
CDR3 DNA: TGTGCCAGCAGCTTTGGCCCGGACAGGGGGCGATTTGGCTACACCTTC

V gene: TRBV5-3
D gene: .
J gene: TRBJ2-5
clone size: once
CDR3 protein: CASLLQETQYF
CDR3 DNA: TGTGCCAGCCTCCTTCAAGAGACCCAGTACTTC

V gene: TRBV6-5
D gene: TRBD1
J gene: TRBJ2-7
clone size: .
CDR3 protein: CASSSTGGSYNEQYF
CDR3 DNA: TGTGCCAGCAGTTCCACAGGGGGCTCCTACAATGAGCAGTACTTC

V gene: TRBV14
D gene: .
J gene: TRBJ2-5
clone size: few
CDR3 protein: CASSYFRGPQETQYF
CDR3 DNA: TGTGCCAGCAGCTACTTCAGGGGACCCCAAGAGACCCAGTACTTC

V gene: TRBV7-2
D gene: .
J gene: TRBJ2-7
clone size: .
CDR3 protein: CASSPNQDVSYEQYF
CDR3 DNA: TGTGCCAGCAGCCCCAACCAGGACGTTAGCTACGAGCAGTACTTC

V gene: TRBV5-1
D gene: TRBD1
J gene: TRBJ2-3
clone size: few
CDR3 protein: CASSLARQGASDTQYF
CDR3 DNA: TGCGCCAGCAGCTTGGCCCGACAGGGGGCATCAGATACGCAGTATTTT

V gene: TRBV5-1
D gene: TRBD1
J gene: TRBJ2-7
clone size: few
CDR3 protein: CASSFDRGVTYEQYF
CDR3 DNA: TGCGCCAGCAGCTTCGACAGGGGGGTCACCTACGAGCAGTACTTC

V gene: TRBV6-5
D gene: TRBD2
J gene: TRBJ2-2
clone size: .
CDR3 protein: CARRKTGLAGGELFF
CDR3 DNA: TGTGCCAGAAGAAAAACGGGACTAGCGGGCGGGGAGCTGTTTTTT

V gene: TRBV7-2
D gene: .
J gene: TRBJ2-7
clone size: few
CDR3 protein: CASSLQAGYSYEQYF
CDR3 DNA: TGTGCCAGCAGCCTCCAGGCAGGGTACTCCTACGAGCAGTACTTC